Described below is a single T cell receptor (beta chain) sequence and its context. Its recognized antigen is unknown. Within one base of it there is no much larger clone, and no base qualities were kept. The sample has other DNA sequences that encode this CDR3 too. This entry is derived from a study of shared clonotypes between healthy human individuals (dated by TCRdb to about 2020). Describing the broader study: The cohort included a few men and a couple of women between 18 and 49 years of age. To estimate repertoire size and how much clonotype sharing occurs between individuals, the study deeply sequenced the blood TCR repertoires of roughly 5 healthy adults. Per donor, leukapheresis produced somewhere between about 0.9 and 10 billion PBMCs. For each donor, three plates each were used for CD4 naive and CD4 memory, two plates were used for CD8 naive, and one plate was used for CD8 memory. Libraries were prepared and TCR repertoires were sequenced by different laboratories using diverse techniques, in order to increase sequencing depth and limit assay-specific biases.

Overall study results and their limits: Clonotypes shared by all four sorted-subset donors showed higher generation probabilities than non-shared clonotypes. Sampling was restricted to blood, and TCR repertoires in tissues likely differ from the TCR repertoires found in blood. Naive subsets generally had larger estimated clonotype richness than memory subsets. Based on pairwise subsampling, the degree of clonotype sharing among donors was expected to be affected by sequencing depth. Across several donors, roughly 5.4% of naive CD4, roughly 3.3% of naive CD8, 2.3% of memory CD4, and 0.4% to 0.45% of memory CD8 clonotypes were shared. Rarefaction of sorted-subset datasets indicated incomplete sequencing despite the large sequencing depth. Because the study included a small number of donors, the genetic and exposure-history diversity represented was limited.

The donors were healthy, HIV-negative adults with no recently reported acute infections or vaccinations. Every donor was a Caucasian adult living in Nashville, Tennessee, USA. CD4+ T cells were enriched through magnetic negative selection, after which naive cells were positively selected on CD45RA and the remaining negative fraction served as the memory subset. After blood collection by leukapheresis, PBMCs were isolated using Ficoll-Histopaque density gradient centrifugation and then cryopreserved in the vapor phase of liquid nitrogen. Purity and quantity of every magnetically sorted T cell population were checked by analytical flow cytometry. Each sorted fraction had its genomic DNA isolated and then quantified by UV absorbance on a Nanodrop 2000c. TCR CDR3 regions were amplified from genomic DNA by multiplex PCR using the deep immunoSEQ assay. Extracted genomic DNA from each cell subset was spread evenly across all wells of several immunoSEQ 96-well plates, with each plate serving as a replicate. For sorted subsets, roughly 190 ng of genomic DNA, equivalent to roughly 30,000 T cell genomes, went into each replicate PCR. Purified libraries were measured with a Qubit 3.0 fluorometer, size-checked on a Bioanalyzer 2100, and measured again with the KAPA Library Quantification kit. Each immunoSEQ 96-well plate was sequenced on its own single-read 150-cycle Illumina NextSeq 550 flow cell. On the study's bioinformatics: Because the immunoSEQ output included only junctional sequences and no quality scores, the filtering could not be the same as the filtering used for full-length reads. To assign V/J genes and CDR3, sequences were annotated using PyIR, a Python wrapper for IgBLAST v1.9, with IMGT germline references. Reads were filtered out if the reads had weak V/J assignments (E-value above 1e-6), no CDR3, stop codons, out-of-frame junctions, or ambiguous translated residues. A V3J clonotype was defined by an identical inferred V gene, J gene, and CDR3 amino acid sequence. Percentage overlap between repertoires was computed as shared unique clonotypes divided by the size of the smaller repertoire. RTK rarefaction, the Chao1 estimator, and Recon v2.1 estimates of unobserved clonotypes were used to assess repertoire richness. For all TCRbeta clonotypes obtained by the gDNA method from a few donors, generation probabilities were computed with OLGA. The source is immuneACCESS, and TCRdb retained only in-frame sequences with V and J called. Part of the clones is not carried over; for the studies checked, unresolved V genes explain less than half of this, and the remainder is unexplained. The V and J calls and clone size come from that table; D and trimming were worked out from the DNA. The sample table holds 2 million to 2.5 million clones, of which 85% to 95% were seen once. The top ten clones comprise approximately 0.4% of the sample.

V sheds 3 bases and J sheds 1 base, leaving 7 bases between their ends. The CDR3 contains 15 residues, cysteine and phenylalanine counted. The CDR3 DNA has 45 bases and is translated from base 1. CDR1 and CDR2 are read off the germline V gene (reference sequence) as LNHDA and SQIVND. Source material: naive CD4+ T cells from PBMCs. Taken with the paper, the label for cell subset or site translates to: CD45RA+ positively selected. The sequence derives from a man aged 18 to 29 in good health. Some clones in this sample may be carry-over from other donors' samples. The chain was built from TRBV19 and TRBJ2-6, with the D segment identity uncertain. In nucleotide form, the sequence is TGTGCCAGTAGTATTGCCGGTTCTGGGGCCAACGTCCTGACTTTC. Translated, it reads CASSIAGSGANVLTF.